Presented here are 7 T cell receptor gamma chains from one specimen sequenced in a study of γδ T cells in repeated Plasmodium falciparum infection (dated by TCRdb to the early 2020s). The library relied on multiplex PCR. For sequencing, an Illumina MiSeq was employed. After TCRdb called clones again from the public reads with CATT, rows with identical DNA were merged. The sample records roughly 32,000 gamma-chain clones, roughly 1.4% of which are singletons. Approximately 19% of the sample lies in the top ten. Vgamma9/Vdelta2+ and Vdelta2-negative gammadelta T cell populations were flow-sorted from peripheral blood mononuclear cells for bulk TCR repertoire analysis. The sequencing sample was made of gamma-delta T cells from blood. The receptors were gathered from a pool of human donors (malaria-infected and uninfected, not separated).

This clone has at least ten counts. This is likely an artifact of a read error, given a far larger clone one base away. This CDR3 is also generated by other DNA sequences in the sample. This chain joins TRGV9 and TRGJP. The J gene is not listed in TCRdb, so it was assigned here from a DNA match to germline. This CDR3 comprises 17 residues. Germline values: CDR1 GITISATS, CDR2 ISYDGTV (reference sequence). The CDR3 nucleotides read TGTGCCCTGTGGGAGGTGCAGAAAGAGTTGGGCAAAAAAATCAAGGTATTT. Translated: CALWEVQKELGKKIKVF.

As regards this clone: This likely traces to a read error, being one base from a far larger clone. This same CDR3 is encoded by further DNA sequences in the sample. In DNA, the CDR3 is TGTGCCACCTGGGATGGCTCGAGCTGCGTGGGGTTGAATTGTGTGAAACTCTTT. This codes for CATWDGSSCVGLNCVKLF. The chain is built from TRGV4 and TRGJ1 or TRGJ2. TCRdb is silent on the J gene; assignment here came from matching the DNA to germline. The CDR3 is 18 residues long. Germline CDR1 is EGSTGY and CDR2 is YDSYTSSV. Unmatched junction bases numbered 27, after V lost 1 base and J lost 12 bases.

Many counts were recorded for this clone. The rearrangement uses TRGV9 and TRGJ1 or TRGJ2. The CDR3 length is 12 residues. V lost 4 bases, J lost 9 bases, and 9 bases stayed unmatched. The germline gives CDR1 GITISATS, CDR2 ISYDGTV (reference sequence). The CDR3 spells CALWENTLKKLF. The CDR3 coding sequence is TGTGCCTTGTGGGAAAATACCCTTAAGAAACTCTTT.

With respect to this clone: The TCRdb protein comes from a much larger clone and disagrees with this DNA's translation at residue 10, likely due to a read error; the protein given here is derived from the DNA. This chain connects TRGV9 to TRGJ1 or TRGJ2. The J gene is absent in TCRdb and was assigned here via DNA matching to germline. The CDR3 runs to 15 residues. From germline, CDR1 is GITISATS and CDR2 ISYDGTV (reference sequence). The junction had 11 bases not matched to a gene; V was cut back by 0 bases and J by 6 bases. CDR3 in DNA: TGTGCCTTGTGGGAGGTGCACCCCTTTTGTTATAAGAAACTCTTT. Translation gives CALWEVHPFCYKKLF.

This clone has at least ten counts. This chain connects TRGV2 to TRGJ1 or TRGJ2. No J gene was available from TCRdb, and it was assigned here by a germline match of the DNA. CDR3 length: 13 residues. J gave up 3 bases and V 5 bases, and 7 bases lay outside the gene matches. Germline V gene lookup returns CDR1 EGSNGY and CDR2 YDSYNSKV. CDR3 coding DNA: TGTGCCACCTGGGGGAAGACTTATTATAAGAAACTCTTT. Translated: CATWGKTYYKKLF.

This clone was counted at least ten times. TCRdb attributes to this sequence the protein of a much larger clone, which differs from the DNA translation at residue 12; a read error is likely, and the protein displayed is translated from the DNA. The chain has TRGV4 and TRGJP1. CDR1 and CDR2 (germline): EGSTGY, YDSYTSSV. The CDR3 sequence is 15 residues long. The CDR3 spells CATWDFNRIGWLKIF. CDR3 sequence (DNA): TGTGCCACCTGGGATTTTAACAGAATCGGTTGGCTCAAGATATTT.

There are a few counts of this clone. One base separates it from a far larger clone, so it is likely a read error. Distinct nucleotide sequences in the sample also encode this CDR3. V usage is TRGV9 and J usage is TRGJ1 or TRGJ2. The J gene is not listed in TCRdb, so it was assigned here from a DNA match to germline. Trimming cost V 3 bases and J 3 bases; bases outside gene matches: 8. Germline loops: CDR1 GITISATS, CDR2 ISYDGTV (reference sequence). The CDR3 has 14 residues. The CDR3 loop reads CALWESPTYYKKLF. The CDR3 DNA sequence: TGTGCCTTGTGGGAGTCCCCCACTTATTATAAGAAACTCTTT.